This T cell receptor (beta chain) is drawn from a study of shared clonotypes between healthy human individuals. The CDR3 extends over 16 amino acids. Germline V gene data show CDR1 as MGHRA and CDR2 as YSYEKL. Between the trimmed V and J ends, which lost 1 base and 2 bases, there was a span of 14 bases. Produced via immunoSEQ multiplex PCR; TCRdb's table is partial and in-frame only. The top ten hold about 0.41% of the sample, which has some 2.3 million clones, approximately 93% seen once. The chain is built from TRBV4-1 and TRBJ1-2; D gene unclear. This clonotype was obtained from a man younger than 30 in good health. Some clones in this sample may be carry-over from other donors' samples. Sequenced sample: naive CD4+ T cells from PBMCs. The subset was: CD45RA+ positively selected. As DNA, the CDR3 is TGCGCCAGCAGCCAAGGGCCGTTCGTCCTCAACTATGGCTACACCTTC. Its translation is CASSQGPFVLNYGYTF.